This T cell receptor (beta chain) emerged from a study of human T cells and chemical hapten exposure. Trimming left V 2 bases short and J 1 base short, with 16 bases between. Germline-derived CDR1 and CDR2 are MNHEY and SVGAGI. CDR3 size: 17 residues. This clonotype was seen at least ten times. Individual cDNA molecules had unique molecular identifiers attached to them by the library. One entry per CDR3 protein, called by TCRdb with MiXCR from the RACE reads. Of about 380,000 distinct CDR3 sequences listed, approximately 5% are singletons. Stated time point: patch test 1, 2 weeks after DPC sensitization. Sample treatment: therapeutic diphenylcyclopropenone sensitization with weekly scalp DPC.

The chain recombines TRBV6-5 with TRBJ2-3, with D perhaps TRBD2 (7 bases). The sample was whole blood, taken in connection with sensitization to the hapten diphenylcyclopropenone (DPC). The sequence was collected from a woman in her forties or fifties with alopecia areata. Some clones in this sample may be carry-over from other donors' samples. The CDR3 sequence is CASSYGGEGGGTDTQYF. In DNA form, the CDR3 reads TGTGCCAGCAGTTACGGAGGGGAAGGGGGGGGCACAGATACGCAGTATTTT.